A selection of T cell receptor beta chains follows, all from one sample in a study of blood T cell repertoires in COVID-19. Some clones are missing from TCRdb's copy, which holds only in-frame ones; the method was immunoSEQ multiplex PCR. Here the sample spans 150,000 or so clones, 84% being singletons. Sequencing was done on a sample of peripheral blood. These receptors originate from a woman aged 50 to 60 in a cohort sampled during active or convalescent COVID-19. Each CDR3 is given with its conserved first and last residue. The D gene is left open where the match is weak. Clone size is not always given. Where it is, it says once, few, many or a class for expanded clones.

TRBJ2-5 TRBD2 . TRBV7-9 CASSLVTSGEWVQETQYF TGTGCCAGCAGCTTAGTAACTAGCGGGGAATGGGTCCAAGAGACCCAGTACTTC
TRBJ2-2 . . TRBV7-9 CASSSFRTGELFF TGTGCCAGCAGCTCCTTTCGCACCGGGGAGCTGTTTTTT
TRBJ1-1 TRBD1 . TRBV6-1 CASSELSRGTGKNTEAFF TGTGCCAGCAGTGAATTAAGCCGCGGGACAGGGAAGAACACTGAAGCTTTCTTT
TRBJ2-7 . few TRBV5-4 CASSLGAAPYEQYF TGTGCCAGCAGCTTGGGGGCAGCACCCTACGAGCAGTACTTC
TRBJ2-6 . . TRBV11-2 CASSHTGLAGANVLTF TGTGCCAGCAGCCATACAGGGTTGGCTGGGGCCAACGTCCTGACTTTC
TRBJ2-7 . . TRBV6-5 CASSYSSEEYEQYF TGTGCCAGCAGTTACTCCTCCGAAGAGTACGAGCAGTACTTC
TRBJ1-4 TRBD1 . TRBV5-4 CASSSGQNNEKLFF TGTGCCAGCAGCTCGGGACAGAATAATGAAAAACTGTTTTTT
TRBJ2-3 TRBD2 few TRBV5-1 CASSLGLAGVDTQYF TGCGCCAGCAGCTTGGGGCTAGCGGGAGTAGATACGCAGTATTTT
TRBJ1-2 . . TRBV5-1 CASSLGREDGYTF TGCGCCAGCAGCTTGGGCAGGGAGGATGGCTACACCTTC
TRBJ1-2 TRBD1 . TRBV5-6 CASSFQAGGAYGYTF TGTGCCAGCAGCTTCCAGGCAGGGGGCGCTTATGGCTACACCTTC
TRBJ2-5 . . TRBV21-1 CASSTKLAGSRQETQYF TGTGCCAGCAGCACCAAACTAGCGGGGAGCCGTCAAGAGACCCAGTACTTC
TRBJ2-3 TRBD2 . TRBV4-3 CASSQDPAGATDTQYF TGCGCCAGCAGCCAGGACCCAGCGGGGGCAACAGATACGCAGTATTTT
TRBJ2-7 . once TRBV5-1 CASSLDYPGGEQYF TGCGCCAGCAGCTTGGACTACCCCGGAGGGGAGCAGTACTTC
TRBJ1-4 TRBD1 . TRBV19 CASRGQGGSYAEKLFF TGTGCCAGTAGGGGACAGGGGGGAAGTTACGCTGAAAAACTGTTTTTT
TRBJ1-1 TRBD1 once TRBV11-2 CASSSGTGGPGTEAFF TGTGCCAGCAGCTCCGGGACAGGGGGCCCGGGGACTGAAGCTTTCTTT
TRBJ1-5 . . TRBV15 CATSRDLGASNQPQHF TGTGCCACCAGCAGAGATTTGGGGGCCAGCAATCAGCCCCAGCATTTT
TRBJ1-5 . . TRBV6-5 CASRTDSYQPQHF TGTGCCAGCAGAACAGATTCTTATCAGCCCCAGCATTTT
TRBJ2-2 TRBD2 . TRBV19 CASGLAGDTGELFF TGTGCCAGCGGACTAGCGGGGGACACCGGGGAGCTGTTTTTT
TRBJ1-6 TRBD1 . TRBV19 CASSGRDSSPLHF TGTGCCAGTAGTGGAAGGGACAGTTCACCCCTCCACTTT
TRBJ2-7 TRBD2 . TRBV27 CASRAGGLIYEQYF TGTGCCAGCAGAGCGGGGGGCCTCATCTACGAGCAGTACTTC
TRBJ1-1 TRBD1 . TRBV10-3 CAARQGLYTEAFF TGTGCCGCCCGACAGGGTCTGTACACTGAAGCTTTCTTT
TRBJ1-6 . . TRBV9 CASSVGGVSSPLHF TGTGCCAGCAGCGTAGGCGGGGTAAGTTCACCCCTCCACTTT
TRBJ1-1 . . TRBV27 CASSKQDEGTEAFF TGTGCCAGCAGTAAGCAGGACGAGGGCACTGAAGCTTTCTTT
TRBJ1-5 . once TRBV5-1 CASSQDSPDQPQHF TGCGCCAGCAGCCAGGACAGCCCTGATCAGCCCCAGCATTTT
TRBJ1-4 TRBD1 . TRBV30 CAWTLDPQGANEKLFF TGTGCCTGGACCCTAGACCCACAGGGGGCTAATGAAAAACTGTTTTTT
TRBJ2-7 . . TRBV7-9 CASSLSAGGTYEQYF TGTGCCAGCAGCTTAAGCGCAGGGGGGACCTACGAGCAGTACTTC
TRBJ1-4 TRBD1 . TRBV5-6 CASTQTGETNEKLFF TGTGCCAGCACCCAGACAGGGGAGACTAATGAAAAACTGTTTTTT
TRBJ2-6 . . TRBV24-1 CATSDPADSYSGANVLTF TGTGCCACCAGTGACCCCGCCGACAGTTACTCTGGGGCCAACGTCCTGACTTTC
TRBJ1-2 . . TRBV18 CASSPNRDPNYGYTF TGTGCCAGCTCACCAAACAGGGACCCGAACTATGGCTACACCTTC
TRBJ2-3 . . TRBV19 CATGGRDRVTDTQYF TGTGCCACGGGAGGGCGGGACAGAGTCACAGATACGCAGTATTTT
TRBJ1-6 . . TRBV7-9 CASSLSGGTYHSPLHF TGTGCCAGCAGCTTATCCGGGGGGACCTATCATTCACCCCTCCACTTT
TRBJ1-6 . . TRBV30 CAWGNGAFIDRLNSPLHF TGTGCCTGGGGTAACGGTGCGTTTATTGATCGTCTGAATTCACCCCTCCACTTT
TRBJ2-7 . . TRBV12-5 CASGLGGQNYEQYF TGTGCTAGTGGTTTGGGAGGACAGAACTACGAGCAGTACTTC
TRBJ2-2 TRBD1 . TRBV11-3 CASSSPARTGVTGELFF TGTGCCAGCAGCTCACCCGCGAGGACAGGGGTAACCGGGGAGCTGTTTTTT
TRBJ1-1 . . TRBV10-1 CASTSEGKAFF TGCGCCAGCACCTCGGAGGGGAAAGCTTTCTTT
TRBJ2-1 TRBD2 . TRBV29-1 CSVERLAGAYNEQFF TGCAGCGTTGAACGGCTAGCGGGGGCCTACAATGAGCAGTTCTTC
TRBJ2-3 TRBD2 . TRBV5-6 CASSKSTSAFTDTQYF TGTGCCAGCAGCAAGTCTACTAGCGCCTTCACAGATACGCAGTATTTT
TRBJ2-1 TRBD2 . TRBV7-3 CASSSLAGGQYNEQFF TGTGCCAGCAGCTCCCTAGCGGGGGGACAATACAATGAGCAGTTCTTC
TRBJ2-7 TRBD2 . TRBV7-2 CASSLDGLAAPYEQYF TGTGCCAGCAGCTTAGATGGACTAGCGGCACCCTACGAGCAGTACTTC
TRBJ2-2 TRBD1 . TRBV6-5 CASSLQGASGELFF TGTGCCAGCAGTTTGCAGGGGGCATCCGGGGAGCTGTTTTTT
TRBJ1-6 TRBD1 few TRBV5-6 CASSLDRGSEYSPLHF TGTGCCAGCAGCTTAGACAGGGGCTCTGAATATTCACCCCTCCACTTT
TRBJ2-1 . . TRBV7-3 CASSSSGRNEQFF TGTGCCAGCAGCTCCTCCGGTCGGAATGAGCAGTTCTTC
TRBJ1-3 . once TRBV3-1/TRBV3-2 CASSQDSTPGLVGNTIYF TGTGCCAGCAGCCAAGATTCTACGCCAGGACTGGTTGGAAACACCATATATTTT
TRBJ1-1 TRBD1 . TRBV29-1 CSIGQEAEAFF TGCAGCATTGGACAGGAGGCTGAAGCTTTCTTT
TRBJ1-2 . . TRBV11-2 CASSTTGFIGYTF TGTGCCAGCAGCACCACAGGGTTTATCGGCTACACCTTC
TRBJ2-1 TRBD2 . TRBV11-2 CASSLVTGGNEQFF TGTGCCAGCAGCTTAGTGACGGGGGGGAATGAGCAGTTCTTC
TRBJ2-3 . . TRBV7-2 CASSLGALFTDTQYF TGTGCCAGCAGCTTAGGGGCTTTGTTCACAGATACGCAGTATTTT
TRBJ2-7 . few TRBV6-5 CASGIGLSYEQYF TGTGCCAGCGGAATTGGACTCTCCTACGAGCAGTACTTC
TRBJ2-7 TRBD1 . TRBV13 CASSPGQGRRYEQYF TGTGCCAGCAGCCCAGGACAGGGACGGAGGTACGAGCAGTACTTC
TRBJ1-1 . . TRBV7-9 CASSFIQGTRAEAFF TGTGCCAGCAGCTTTATACAGGGAACTAGGGCTGAAGCTTTCTTT